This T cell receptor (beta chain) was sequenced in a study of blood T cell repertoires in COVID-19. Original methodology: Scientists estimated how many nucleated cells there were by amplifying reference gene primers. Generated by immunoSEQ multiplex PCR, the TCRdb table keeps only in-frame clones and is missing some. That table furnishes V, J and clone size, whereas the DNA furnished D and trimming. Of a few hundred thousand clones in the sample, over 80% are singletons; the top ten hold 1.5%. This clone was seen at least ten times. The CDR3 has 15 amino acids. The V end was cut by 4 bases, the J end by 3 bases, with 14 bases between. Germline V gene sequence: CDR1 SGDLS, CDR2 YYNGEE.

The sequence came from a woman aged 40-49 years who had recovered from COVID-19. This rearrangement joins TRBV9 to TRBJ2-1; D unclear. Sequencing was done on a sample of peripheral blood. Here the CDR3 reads CASSPKYPLYNEQFF. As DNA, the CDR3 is TGTGCCAGCAGCCCTAAGTATCCCCTCTACAATGAGCAGTTCTTC.